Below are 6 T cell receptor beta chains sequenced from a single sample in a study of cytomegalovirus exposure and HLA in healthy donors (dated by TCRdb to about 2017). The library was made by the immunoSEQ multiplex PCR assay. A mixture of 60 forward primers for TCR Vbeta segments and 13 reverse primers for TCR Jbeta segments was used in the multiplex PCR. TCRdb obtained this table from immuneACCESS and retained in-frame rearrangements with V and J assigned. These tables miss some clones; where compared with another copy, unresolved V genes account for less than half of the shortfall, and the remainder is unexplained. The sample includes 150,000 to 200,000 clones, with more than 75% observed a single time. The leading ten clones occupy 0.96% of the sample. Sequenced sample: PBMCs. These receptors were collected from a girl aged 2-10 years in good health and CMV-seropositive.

The DNA of the CDR3 is TGTGCCAGCGCGATCCAGGGGGCCTACGAGCAGTACTTC. Amino acid sequence: CASAIQGAYEQYF. This chain connects TRBV7-8 to TRBJ2-7; 7 bases agree with TRBD1. The CDR3 contains 13 residues. The germline CDR1 and CDR2 sequences are SGHVS and FQNEAQ. With V trimmed by 8 bases and J by 2 bases, 6 bases remained unmatched.

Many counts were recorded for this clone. The chain's CDR3 is CASSDSLAGASEQFF. In DNA, the CDR3 is TGTGCCAGCAGTGACTCTCTAGCGGGAGCGTCTGAGCAGTTCTTC. This chain connects TRBV6-4 to TRBJ2-1; 10 nucleotides match TRBD2. J was trimmed by 9 bases and V by 0 bases; bases with no gene match: 5. The CDR3 covers 15 residues. Germline-derived CDR1 and CDR2 are MRHNA and SNTAGT.

CDR3 amino acids: CASSFSGQVNEKLFF. The CDR3 DNA is TGCGCCAGCAGCTTTTCAGGACAGGTGAATGAAAAACTGTTTTTT. V is TRBV5-1 and J is TRBJ1-4; 7 bases fit TRBD1. Losses at the gene ends were 2 bases for V and 5 bases for J; bases not matched to a gene: 6. CDR3 length: 15 residues. Germline-derived CDR1 and CDR2 are SGHRS and YFSETQ.

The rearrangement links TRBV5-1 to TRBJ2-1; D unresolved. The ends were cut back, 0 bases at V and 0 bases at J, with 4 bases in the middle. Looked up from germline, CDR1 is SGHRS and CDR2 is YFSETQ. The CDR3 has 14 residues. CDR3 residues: CASSLASSYNEQFF. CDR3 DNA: TGCGCCAGCAGCTTGGCCAGCTCCTACAATGAGCAGTTCTTC.

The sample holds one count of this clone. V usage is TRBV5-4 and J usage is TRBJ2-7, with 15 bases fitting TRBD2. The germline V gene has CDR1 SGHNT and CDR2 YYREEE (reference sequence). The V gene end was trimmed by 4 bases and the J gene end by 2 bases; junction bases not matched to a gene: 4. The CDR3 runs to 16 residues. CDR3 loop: CASSPGLAGGAYEQYF. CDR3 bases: TGTGCCAGCAGCCCGGGACTAGCGGGGGGAGCCTACGAGCAGTACTTC.

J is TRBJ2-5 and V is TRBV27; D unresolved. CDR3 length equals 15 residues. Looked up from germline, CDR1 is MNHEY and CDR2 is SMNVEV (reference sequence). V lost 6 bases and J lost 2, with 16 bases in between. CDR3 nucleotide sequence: TGTGCCAGCAGCCTTAACACCCTACTACAAGAGACCCAGTACTTC. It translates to CASSLNTLLQETQYF.